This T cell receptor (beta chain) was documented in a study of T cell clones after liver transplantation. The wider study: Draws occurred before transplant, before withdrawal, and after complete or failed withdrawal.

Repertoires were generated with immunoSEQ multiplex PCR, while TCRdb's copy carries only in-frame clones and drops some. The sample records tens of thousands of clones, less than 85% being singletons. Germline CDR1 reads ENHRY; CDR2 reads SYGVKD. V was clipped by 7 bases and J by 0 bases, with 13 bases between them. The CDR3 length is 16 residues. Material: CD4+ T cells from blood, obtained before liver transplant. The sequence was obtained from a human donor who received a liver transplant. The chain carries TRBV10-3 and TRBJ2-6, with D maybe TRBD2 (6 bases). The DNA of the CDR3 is TGTGCCATCACCCCAACGCGGGACTCTGGGGCCAACGTCCTGACTTTC. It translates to CAITPTRDSGANVLTF.